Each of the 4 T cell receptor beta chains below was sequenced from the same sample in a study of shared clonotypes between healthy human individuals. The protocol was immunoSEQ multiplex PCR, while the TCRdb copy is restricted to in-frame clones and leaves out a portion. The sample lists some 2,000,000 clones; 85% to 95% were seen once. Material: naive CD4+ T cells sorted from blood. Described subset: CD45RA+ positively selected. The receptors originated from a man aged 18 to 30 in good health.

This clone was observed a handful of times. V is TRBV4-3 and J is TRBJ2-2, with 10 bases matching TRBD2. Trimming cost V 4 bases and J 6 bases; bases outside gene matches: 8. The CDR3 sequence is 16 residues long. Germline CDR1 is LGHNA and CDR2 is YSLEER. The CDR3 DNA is TGCGCCAGCAGCCTTCTAGCGGGAGAGTTCGCCGGGGAGCTGTTTTTT. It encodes CASSLLAGEFAGELFF.

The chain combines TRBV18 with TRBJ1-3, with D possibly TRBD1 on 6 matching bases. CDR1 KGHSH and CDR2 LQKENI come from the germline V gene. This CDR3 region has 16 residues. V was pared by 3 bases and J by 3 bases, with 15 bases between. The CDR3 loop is CASSPADSLIGNTIYF. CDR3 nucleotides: TGTGCCAGCTCACCGGCGGACAGCCTGATTGGAAACACCATATATTTT.

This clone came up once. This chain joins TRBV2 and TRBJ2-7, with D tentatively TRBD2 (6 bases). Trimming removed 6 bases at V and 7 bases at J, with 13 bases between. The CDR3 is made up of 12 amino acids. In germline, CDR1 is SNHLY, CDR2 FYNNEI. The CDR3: CASSAGTREQYF. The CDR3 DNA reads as TGTGCCAGCAGCGCCGGGACTCGGGAGCAGTACTTC.

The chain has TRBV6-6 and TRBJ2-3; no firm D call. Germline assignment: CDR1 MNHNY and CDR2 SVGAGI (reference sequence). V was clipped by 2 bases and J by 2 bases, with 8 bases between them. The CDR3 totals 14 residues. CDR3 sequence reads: CASSYLLDTDTQYF. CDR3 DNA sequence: TGTGCCAGCAGTTACCTCCTTGACACAGATACGCAGTATTTT.